These 27 T cell receptor beta chains came from one sample sequenced in a study of T-cell memory formation after mild COVID-19 (dated by TCRdb to the early 2020s). The library was obtained by 5' RACE. Data came from an Illumina NovaSeq 6000. The public reads were run again by TCRdb, first through fastp at Q25 and then through MiXCR, and only productive beta chains were kept. All rows with the same CDR3 protein become a single entry with the most common DNA and genes. This sample comprises under 50,000 distinct CDR3 sequences, roughly 27% of them detected only once. The leading ten clones occupy around 44% of the sample. Sequencing input: PBMCs or a T cell subset sorted from them (not recorded which). Every receptor here comes from a man younger than 35 who had mild COVID-19 (a few samples of this study predate the infection). The sample titles of this study are shuffled in the database, so cell type and time point are left out; the donor was told from shared clones.

The chain couples TRBV2 to TRBJ2-6, with D tentatively TRBD1 (6 bases). V dropped 6 bases and J dropped 3 bases, with 12 bases sitting between them. Germline V CDR1 and CDR2: SNHLY, FYNNEI. The CDR3 spans 15 residues. For the CDR3, the DNA is TGTGCCAGCAGCGGACAGATTATTGGGGCCAACGTCCTGACTTTC. This gives the protein CASSGQIIGANVLTF.

This clonotype was counted only a few times. The J gene is TRBJ1-2, the V gene TRBV29-1; D ambiguous. The ends were cut back, 0 bases at V and 8 bases at J, with 10 bases in the middle. There are 12 residues in the CDR3. CDR1 is SQVTM and CDR2 is ANQGSEA in the germline V gene. The DNA of the CDR3 is TGCAGCGTTGAAGATGCCGAGGAAGGCTACACCTTC. Amino acid sequence: CSVEDAEEGYTF.

This clonotype occurred a few times. J is TRBJ2-3 and V is TRBV11-2, with 9 bases that match TRBD2. This CDR3 is built from 16 residues. Germline assignment: CDR1 SGHAT and CDR2 FQNNGV. V lost 5 bases to trimming and J lost 2 bases; unmatched junction nucleotides: 8. CDR3 sequence reads: CASSGGAGGNTDTQYF. The DNA of the CDR3 is TGTGCCAGCAGCGGGGGTGCGGGGGGGAACACAGATACGCAGTATTTT.

V usage is TRBV5-1 and J usage is TRBJ2-5; 7 nucleotides match TRBD1. The CDR3 spans 15 residues. The germline V gene has CDR1 SGHRS and CDR2 YFSETQ. V shed 5 bases and J 5 bases; nucleotides not matched to a gene: 12. CDR3 bases: TGCGCCAGCAGTGCTACAGGGGCGGATTTGGAGACCCAGTACTTC. Its translation: CASSATGADLETQYF.

The chain links TRBV4-1 to TRBJ1-1, with D maybe TRBD1 (6 bases). Trimming shortened V by 0 bases and J by 4 bases, and 12 bases separated the two germline ends. The CDR3 extends over 15 amino acids. CDR1 and CDR2 from the germline V gene are MGHRA and YSYEKL. CDR3 nucleotides: TGCGCCAGCAGCCAAGACTGGGACACGGGCACTGAAGCTTTCTTT. Amino acid sequence: CASSQDWDTGTEAFF.

The V gene is TRBV29-1, the J gene TRBJ2-5; perhaps TRBD2 as D (6 bases). This CDR3 is 12 amino acids long. Germline V lookup: CDR1 SQVTM, CDR2 ANQGSEA. V dropped 7 bases and J dropped 4 bases, with 13 bases sitting between them. CDR3 sequence reads: CSGAEGGETQYF. CDR3 sequence (DNA): TGCAGCGGGGCGGAGGGCGGAGAGACCCAGTACTTC.

This chain links TRBV25-1 with TRBJ2-5; 10 bases align to TRBD1. The CDR3 loop spans 18 amino acids. The trim removed 3 bases at V and 7 bases at J, leaving 17 bases unmatched. From germline, CDR1 is MGHDK and CDR2 SYGVNS. The CDR3 here is CASSEAVAVTGGEGTQYF. In DNA, the CDR3 is TGTGCCAGCAGTGAGGCGGTCGCCGTGACAGGGGGCGAGGGGACCCAGTACTTC.

The chain recombines TRBV6-5 with TRBJ2-5; 9 bases are a match to TRBD1. In germline, CDR1 is MNHEY, CDR2 SVGAGI. Unmatched junction bases numbered 3, after V lost 1 base and J lost 3 bases. The CDR3 is made up of 15 amino acids. The CDR3 loop reads CASSYWGQGKETQYF. The CDR3 DNA reads as TGTGCCAGCAGTTACTGGGGACAGGGCAAAGAGACCCAGTACTTC.

The CDR3 nucleotides are TGCAGTGCTAGAGCAACCGGGACCAAATCCGAGCAGTACTTC. Its translation is CSARATGTKSEQYF. V is TRBV20-1 and J is TRBJ2-7, with D perhaps matching TRBD1 or TRBD2 (5 bases each). V was cut by 1 base and J by 6 bases, with 16 bases left in between. The germline CDR1 and CDR2 sequences are DFQATT and SNEGSKA (reference sequence). This CDR3 region has 14 residues.

The table lists this clonotype with a few counts. The chain is built from TRBV24-1 and TRBJ2-7, with TRBD1 matching 7 bases. The germline gives CDR1 KGHDR, CDR2 SFDVKD. Unmatched junction bases numbered 9, after V lost 5 bases and J lost 3 bases. CDR3 length: 15 amino acids. CDR3 sequence: CATSVTRTGGYEQYF. The CDR3 coding sequence is TGTGCCACCAGTGTGACCCGGACAGGAGGCTACGAGCAGTACTTC.

This clonotype showed up many times. V gene TRBV6-2 or TRBV6-3 combines with J gene TRBJ2-5, with D unclear. There are 14 residues in the CDR3. V was shortened by 4 bases and J by 5 bases, with 14 bases between the two germline ends. Germline assignment: CDR1 MNHEY and CDR2 SVGEGT. The CDR3 coding sequence is TGTGCCAGCAGTTCCGTAACGGTAGGGGAGACCCAGTACTTC. Translating gives CASSSVTVGETQYF.

This clonotype was seen only a few times. The chain is built from TRBV27 and TRBJ1-5, with 7 bases identical to TRBD1. The V and J ends lost 6 bases and 6 bases, in that order; junction bases with no gene match: 17. CDR1 is MNHEY, CDR2 SMNVEV, per germline (reference sequence). The CDR3 has 17 amino acids. The CDR3 DNA reads as TGTGCCAGCAGCCTAATCCGGGACAGAAAGGGCGCTCAGCCCCAGCATTTT. The encoded protein is CASSLIRDRKGAQPQHF.

This clonotype has only a few counts. The chain has TRBV7-3 and TRBJ2-7; tentatively, D is TRBD2 (6 bases). Germline CDR1 and CDR2: SGHTA and FQGTGA. The CDR3 runs 12 residues. Trimming pared 5 bases from V and 6 bases from J, leaving 11 bases between. CDR3 region: CASSPGGTEQYF. In nucleotides, the CDR3 is TGTGCCAGCAGCCCCGGGGGTACCGAGCAGTACTTC.

The genes are TRBV27 and TRBJ1-5; 8 bases align to TRBD1. The V segment lost 2 bases and the J segment 7 bases; nucleotides outside the gene matches: 4. The CDR3 has 14 residues. Germline values: CDR1 MNHEY, CDR2 SMNVEV (reference sequence). CDR3 sequence: CASSLQGAGQPQHF. CDR3 sequence (DNA): TGTGCCAGCAGTTTACAGGGGGCCGGGCAGCCCCAGCATTTT.

V gene TRBV4-1 combines with J gene TRBJ1-1, with D tentatively TRBD1 (5 bases). Germline V lookup: CDR1 MGHRA, CDR2 YSYEKL. Trimming stripped 4 bases from V and 1 base from J, with 16 bases between. The CDR3 totals 16 residues. In nucleotides, the CDR3 is TGCGCCAGCAGCCGAAATCGGTACCAGGGGAACACTGAAGCTTTCTTT. Translation gives CASSRNRYQGNTEAFF.

V gene TRBV29-1 combines with J gene TRBJ2-5; 9 nucleotides line up with TRBD2. The CDR3 totals 15 residues. Germline V gene data show CDR1 as SQVTM and CDR2 as ANQGSEA. Trimming cost V 0 bases and J 6 bases; bases outside gene matches: 8. CDR3 DNA: TGCAGCGTTGAAGATCCAGCGGGGGGCCTAAAGACCCAGTACTTC. Translated, it gives CSVEDPAGGLKTQYF.

This clonotype came up many times. CDR3 residues: CASTSHPSYEQYF. The CDR3 DNA is TGTGCCAGCACCTCCCATCCCTCCTACGAGCAGTACTTC. The V call is TRBV7-2, the J call TRBJ2-7; no clear D. The CDR3 totals 13 residues. Germline lookup yields CDR1 SGHTA and CDR2 FQGNSA. With 7 bases removed from V and 0 bases from J, the gap between germline ends came to 10 bases.

The chain recombines TRBV29-1 with TRBJ2-3; possible D gene TRBD1, 6 bases. The V gene lost 4 bases and the J gene lost 3 bases, with 17 bases spanning the gap. Germline V gives CDR1 SQVTM, CDR2 ANQGSEA. The CDR3 sequence is 15 residues long. CDR3 in DNA: TGCAGCGTTGTCCCGGCAGGGGATATGACAGATACGCAGTATTTT. Residues: CSVVPAGDMTDTQYF.

This clonotype was counted between two and nine times. The chain links TRBV12-3 or TRBV12-4 to TRBJ2-3, with a tentative D call TRBD2 (7 bases). The V and J ends lost 3 bases and 3 bases respectively, with 16 bases between them. This CDR3 has 16 amino acids. The DNA of the CDR3 is TGTGCCAGCAGTTTGGGGGGGCCCGTGGAGACAGATACGCAGTATTTT. Protein product: CASSLGGPVETDTQYF.

This clonotype was counted only a few times. The V and J genes are TRBV20-1 and TRBJ2-7; D is tentatively TRBD1 or TRBD2 (5 bases each). CDR1 is DFQATT and CDR2 is SNEGSKA in the germline V gene (reference sequence). The CDR3 totals 12 residues. V lost 3 bases and J lost 6, with 12 bases in between. The CDR3 DNA reads as TGCAGTGCTAGTGAGGGGTCTCCCGAGCAGTACGTC. Residues: CSASEGSPEQYV.

This clonotype was seen a handful of times. The V call is TRBV9, the J call TRBJ2-1, with D hard to call. Looked up from germline, CDR1 is SGDLS and CDR2 is YYNGEE. Trimming removed 0 bases from V and 5 bases from J, with 6 bases in between. There are 13 residues in the CDR3. Here the CDR3 DNA reads TGTGCCAGCAGCGTAGACACAGACAATGAGCAGTTCTTC. This gives the protein CASSVDTDNEQFF. The full variable domain, its missing parts supplied by reference TRBV9 and TRBJ2-1, is DSGVTQTPKHLITATGQRVTLRCSPRSGDLSVYWYQQSLDQGLQFLIQYYNGEERAKGNILERFSAQQFPDLHSELNLSSLELGDSALYFCASSVDTDNEQFFGPGTRLTVL.

The V and J genes are TRBV7-9 and TRBJ2-3; perhaps TRBD2 as D (5 bases). Germline V CDR1 and CDR2: SEHNR, FQNEAQ (reference sequence). Trimming shortened V by 11 bases and J by 6 bases, and 15 bases separated the two germline ends. This CDR3 contains 12 residues. Here the CDR3 reads CASSSDPDTQYF. CDR3 coding DNA: TGTGCCTCTAGCAGTGACCCCGATACGCAGTATTTT.

The gene calls are TRBV6-5 and TRBJ1-1; tentatively, D is TRBD1 (6 bases). Germline-derived CDR1 and CDR2 are MNHEY and SVGAGI. The CDR3 is 14 residues long. The ends were cut back, 6 bases at V and 1 base at J, with 12 bases in the middle. CDR3 sequence: CASSPLTGNTEAFF. The CDR3 coding sequence is TGTGCCAGCAGCCCCCTGACAGGGAACACTGAAGCTTTCTTT.

This clonotype was counted only a few times. V usage is TRBV6-4 and J usage is TRBJ2-2, with 11 bases matching TRBD2. Per germline, CDR1 MRHNA and CDR2 SNTAGT. The CDR3 totals 15 residues. V lost 2 bases to trimming and J lost 4 bases; unmatched junction nucleotides: 0. The CDR3 reads CASSDTSGGTGELFF. CDR3 nucleotide sequence: TGTGCCAGCAGTGACACTAGCGGGGGCACCGGGGAGCTGTTTTTT.

This clonotype was found many times. The rearrangement uses TRBV6-5 and TRBJ2-7, with no clear D. CDR1 is MNHEY, CDR2 SVGAGI, per germline. V was clipped by 4 bases and J by 2 bases, with 3 bases between them. This CDR3 contains 11 residues. The CDR3 sequence is CASSSPYEQYF. CDR3 coding DNA: TGTGCCAGCAGTTCCCCCTACGAGCAGTACTTC.

This clonotype turned up a few times. The chain has TRBV6-2 or TRBV6-3 and TRBJ2-7; 9 bases are a match to TRBD1. Germline lookup yields CDR1 MNHEY and CDR2 SVGEGT. Trimming took 6 bases from V and 1 from J; bases not matched to a gene: 10. The CDR3 consists of 16 residues. The DNA for the CDR3 is TGTGCCAGCAGCCTAGACCGGGACAGGGCTTCCTACGAGCAGTACTTC. It translates to CASSLDRDRASYEQYF.

This clonotype was observed at least ten times. This rearrangement joins TRBV9 to TRBJ2-2; D is undetermined. Trimming shortened V by 7 bases and J by 1 base, and 8 bases separated the two germline ends. Germline CDR1 is SGDLS and CDR2 is YYNGEE. The CDR3 length is 13 residues. The CDR3 DNA is TGTGCCAGCCTTCAGGAGAACACCGGGGAGCTGTTTTTT. It specifies CASLQENTGELFF.